This is a list of T cell receptor beta chains from one sample in a study of T cell repertoires in cytomegalovirus infection. Via MiXCR, TCRdb re-called the reads, giving one row per CDR3 protein. This table has about 180,000 distinct CDR3 sequences, 15% to 20% appearing once. The sequenced sample consisted of CD8+ T cells from PBMCs. Receptors were obtained from a human donor in good health (CMV status not recorded). Some clones in this sample may be carry-over from other donors' samples. CDR3s include the opening cysteine and the closing phenylalanine or tryptophan. Fields, in order: clone size, V gene, D gene, J gene, CDR3 DNA, CDR3 protein. D genes are given only for firm matches. Rows may omit the clone size; those that give it use once, few, many or a size class.

clone size: few
V gene: TRBV7-2
D gene: .
J gene: TRBJ2-2
CDR3 DNA: TGTGCCAGCAGCTTAAGTTGGGGGGACACCGGGGAGCTGTTTTTT
CDR3 protein: CASSLSWGDTGELFF

clone size: .
V gene: TRBV5-5
D gene: .
J gene: TRBJ1-2
CDR3 DNA: TGTGCCAGCAGCCTCCGGGCAGGCTACACCTTC
CDR3 protein: CASSLRAGYTF

clone size: .
V gene: TRBV7-6
D gene: .
J gene: TRBJ1-1
CDR3 DNA: TGTGCCAGCAGCTCTAAATCGGGGGGAAGAGGGAACACTGAAGCTTTCTTT
CDR3 protein: CASSSKSGGRGNTEAFF

clone size: few
V gene: TRBV20-1
D gene: TRBD2
J gene: TRBJ2-2
CDR3 DNA: TGCAGTGCTAGAAGCGGGAATACCGGGGAGCTGTTTTTT
CDR3 protein: CSARSGNTGELFF

clone size: .
V gene: TRBV12-3/TRBV12-4
D gene: .
J gene: TRBJ1-5
CDR3 DNA: TGTGCCAGCAGTTTATTCGGGGGTGGACAGCCCCAGCATTTT
CDR3 protein: CASSLFGGGQPQHF

clone size: .
V gene: TRBV2
D gene: TRBD1
J gene: TRBJ2-7
CDR3 DNA: TGTGCCAGCAGCTCACCGGGACAGATCAACTCCTACGAGCAGTACTTC
CDR3 protein: CASSSPGQINSYEQYF

clone size: .
V gene: TRBV20-1
D gene: TRBD2
J gene: TRBJ2-7
CDR3 DNA: TGCAGTGCTAGTTTGGCGGGGGGGAATACCTACGAGCAGTACTTC
CDR3 protein: CSASLAGGNTYEQYF

clone size: .
V gene: TRBV20-1
D gene: .
J gene: TRBJ1-2
CDR3 DNA: TGCAGTGCCACGGACGAGGGGGGGAGCAATGGCTACACCTTC
CDR3 protein: CSATDEGGSNGYTF

clone size: few
V gene: TRBV28
D gene: TRBD1
J gene: TRBJ2-2
CDR3 DNA: TGTGCCAGCAGCAACGGGACAGGGGTAAACACCGGGGAGCTGTTTTTT
CDR3 protein: CASSNGTGVNTGELFF

clone size: many
V gene: TRBV24-1
D gene: TRBD1
J gene: TRBJ2-1
CDR3 DNA: TGTGCCACCAGTGACCTCGACAGGGCTCTGAACAATGAGCAGTTCTTC
CDR3 protein: CATSDLDRALNNEQFF

clone size: .
V gene: TRBV7-2
D gene: TRBD2
J gene: TRBJ2-1
CDR3 DNA: TGTGCCAGCAGCTTCAGCGGGGCGGGAGTCTACAATGAGCAGTTCTTC
CDR3 protein: CASSFSGAGVYNEQFF

clone size: few
V gene: TRBV10-3
D gene: .
J gene: TRBJ2-3
CDR3 DNA: TGTGCCATCAGTGACGGATACCGGGACCCCAACACAGATACGCAGTATTTT
CDR3 protein: CAISDGYRDPNTDTQYF

clone size: few
V gene: TRBV12-3/TRBV12-4
D gene: .
J gene: TRBJ2-7
CDR3 DNA: TGTGCCAGCGGGGGGTACGAGCAGTACTTC
CDR3 protein: CASGGYEQYF

clone size: few
V gene: TRBV6-6
D gene: .
J gene: TRBJ1-5
CDR3 DNA: TGTGCCAGCAGTTCACGGACGGGCAATCAGCCCCAGCATTTT
CDR3 protein: CASSSRTGNQPQHF

clone size: .
V gene: TRBV14
D gene: .
J gene: TRBJ1-4
CDR3 DNA: TGTGCCAGCAGCCAGGCCGGGCCAGGAGGCGATGAAAAACTGTTTTTT
CDR3 protein: CASSQAGPGGDEKLFF

clone size: .
V gene: TRBV7-6
D gene: .
J gene: TRBJ2-7
CDR3 DNA: TGTGCCAGCAGCCTACAGGGGAGGTACGAGCAGTACTTC
CDR3 protein: CASSLQGRYEQYF

clone size: few
V gene: TRBV7-6
D gene: .
J gene: TRBJ1-1
CDR3 DNA: TGTGCCAGCAGCTTGACCAAGAACACTGAAGCTTTCTTT
CDR3 protein: CASSLTKNTEAFF

clone size: .
V gene: TRBV29-1
D gene: TRBD1
J gene: TRBJ2-7
CDR3 DNA: TGCAGCGTTGAAGTTCGAGGACAGGGGGCCCTCTTGGCGCAGTACTTC
CDR3 protein: CSVEVRGQGALLAQYF

clone size: few
V gene: TRBV28
D gene: .
J gene: TRBJ1-4
CDR3 DNA: TGTGCCAGCAGTTTTCTGGACCCCAATGAAAAACTGTTTTTT
CDR3 protein: CASSFLDPNEKLFF

clone size: few
V gene: TRBV29-1
D gene: TRBD1
J gene: TRBJ1-2
CDR3 DNA: TGCAGCGCCGTGATCCCCCGGGACAGGGCTGGCTACACCTTC
CDR3 protein: CSAVIPRDRAGYTF

clone size: .
V gene: TRBV10-3
D gene: TRBD1
J gene: TRBJ1-5
CDR3 DNA: TGTGCCATCAGTGAGAGACAGGGCGAAAGGCCCCAGCATTTT
CDR3 protein: CAISERQGERPQHF

clone size: few
V gene: TRBV2
D gene: TRBD2
J gene: TRBJ2-7
CDR3 DNA: TGTGCCAGCAGTGTTGGGACTAGCGGGGGGGATGAGCAGTACTTC
CDR3 protein: CASSVGTSGGDEQYF